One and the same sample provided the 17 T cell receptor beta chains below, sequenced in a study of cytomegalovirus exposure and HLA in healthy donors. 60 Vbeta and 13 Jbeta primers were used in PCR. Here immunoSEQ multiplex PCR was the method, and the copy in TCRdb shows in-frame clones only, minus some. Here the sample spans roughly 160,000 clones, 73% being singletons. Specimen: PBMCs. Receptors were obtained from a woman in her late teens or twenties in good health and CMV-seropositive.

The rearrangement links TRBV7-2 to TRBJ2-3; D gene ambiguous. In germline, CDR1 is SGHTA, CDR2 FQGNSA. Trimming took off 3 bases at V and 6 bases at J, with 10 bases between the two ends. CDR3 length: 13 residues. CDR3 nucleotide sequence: TGTGCCAGCAGCTTCGCTCGCCGGGATACGCAGTATTTT. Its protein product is CASSFARRDTQYF.

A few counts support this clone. CDR3 in DNA: TGTGCCAGCAGCAGACCAGCGGGGGGCTACGAGCAGTACTTC. Protein: CASSRPAGGYEQYF. The chain couples TRBV5-6 to TRBJ2-7; 9 nucleotides align to TRBD2. Trimming took 4 bases from V and 3 from J; bases not matched to a gene: 5. This CDR3 contains 14 residues. From germline, CDR1 is SGHDT and CDR2 YYEEEE.

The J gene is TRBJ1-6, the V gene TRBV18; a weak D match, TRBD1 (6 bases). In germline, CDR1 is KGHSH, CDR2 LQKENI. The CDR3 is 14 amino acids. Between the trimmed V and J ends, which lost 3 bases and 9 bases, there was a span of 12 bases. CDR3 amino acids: CASSPTKGGSPLHF. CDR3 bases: TGTGCCAGCTCACCGACCAAAGGGGGTTCACCCCTCCACTTT.

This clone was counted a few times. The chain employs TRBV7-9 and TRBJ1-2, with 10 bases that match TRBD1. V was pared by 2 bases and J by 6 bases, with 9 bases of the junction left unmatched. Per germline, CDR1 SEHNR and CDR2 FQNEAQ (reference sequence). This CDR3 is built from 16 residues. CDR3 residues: CASSLPGTGVKDGYTF. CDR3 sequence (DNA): TGTGCCAGCAGCTTACCCGGGACAGGGGTGAAGGATGGCTACACCTTC.

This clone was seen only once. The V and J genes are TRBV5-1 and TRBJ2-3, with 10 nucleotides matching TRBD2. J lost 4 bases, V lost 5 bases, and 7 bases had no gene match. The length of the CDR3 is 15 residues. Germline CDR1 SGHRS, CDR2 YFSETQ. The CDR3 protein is CASRLAGPPADTQYF. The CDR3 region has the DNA TGCGCCAGCAGACTAGCGGGGCCCCCCGCAGATACGCAGTATTTT.

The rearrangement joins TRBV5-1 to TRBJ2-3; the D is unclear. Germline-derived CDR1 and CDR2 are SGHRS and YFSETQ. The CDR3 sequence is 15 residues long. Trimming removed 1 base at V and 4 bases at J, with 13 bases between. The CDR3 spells CASSLFGAVADTQYF. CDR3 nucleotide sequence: TGCGCCAGCAGCTTGTTTGGTGCAGTGGCAGATACGCAGTATTTT.

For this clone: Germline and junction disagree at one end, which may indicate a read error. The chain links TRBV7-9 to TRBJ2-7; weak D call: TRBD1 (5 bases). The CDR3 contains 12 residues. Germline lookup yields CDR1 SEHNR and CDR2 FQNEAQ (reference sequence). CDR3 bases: TGTTCCAGCAGCTTACTCAGGGACGAGCAGTACTTC. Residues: CSSSLLRDEQYF.

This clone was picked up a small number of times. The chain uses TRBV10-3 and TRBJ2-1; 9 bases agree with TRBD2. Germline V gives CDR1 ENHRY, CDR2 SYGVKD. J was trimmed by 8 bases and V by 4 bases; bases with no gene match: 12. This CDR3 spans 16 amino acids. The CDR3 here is CAISVLSGGPWDEQFF. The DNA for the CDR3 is TGTGCCATCAGTGTCCTCAGCGGGGGGCCCTGGGATGAGCAGTTCTTC.

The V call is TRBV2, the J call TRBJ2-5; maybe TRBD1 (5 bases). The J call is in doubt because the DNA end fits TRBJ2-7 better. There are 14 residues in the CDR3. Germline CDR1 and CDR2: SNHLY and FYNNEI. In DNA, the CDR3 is TGTGCCAGCAGTTCCGGGTTAGGGGCCTACGAGCAGTACTTC. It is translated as CASSSGLGAYEQYF.

CDR3 protein: CASTLAGGVDTQYF. CDR3 in DNA: TGTGCCAGCACTCTAGCGGGGGGGGTGGATACGCAGTATTTT. This sequence joins TRBV2 and TRBJ2-3; 12 bases are a match to TRBD2. V dropped 7 bases and J dropped 6; count of bases not matched to a gene: 5. The CDR3 sequence is 14 residues long. CDR1 SNHLY and CDR2 FYNNEI come from the germline V gene.

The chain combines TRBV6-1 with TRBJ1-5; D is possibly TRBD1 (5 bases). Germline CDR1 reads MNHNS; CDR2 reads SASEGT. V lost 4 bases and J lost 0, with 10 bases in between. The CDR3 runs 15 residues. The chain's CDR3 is CASSVGHISNQPQHF. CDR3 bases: TGTGCCAGCAGTGTTGGACACATTAGCAATCAGCCCCAGCATTTT.

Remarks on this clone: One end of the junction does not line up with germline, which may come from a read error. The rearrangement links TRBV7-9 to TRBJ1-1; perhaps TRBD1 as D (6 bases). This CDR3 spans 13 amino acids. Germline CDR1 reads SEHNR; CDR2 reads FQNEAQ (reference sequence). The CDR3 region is CSSSLTGRTEAFF. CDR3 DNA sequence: TGTTCCAGCAGTTTAACAGGGCGAACTGAAGCTTTCTTT.

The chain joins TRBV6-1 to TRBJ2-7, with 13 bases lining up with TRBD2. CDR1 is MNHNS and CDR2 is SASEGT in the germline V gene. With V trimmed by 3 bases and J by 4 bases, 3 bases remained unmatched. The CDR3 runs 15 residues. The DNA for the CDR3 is TGTGCCAGCAGTGACCCGGGACTAGCGGGGTACGAGCAGTACTTC. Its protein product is CASSDPGLAGYEQYF.

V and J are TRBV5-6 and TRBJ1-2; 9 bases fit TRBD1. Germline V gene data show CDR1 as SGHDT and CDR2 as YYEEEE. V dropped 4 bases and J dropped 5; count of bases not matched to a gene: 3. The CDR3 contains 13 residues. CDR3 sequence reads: CASSTGTGYGYTF. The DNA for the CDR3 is TGTGCCAGCAGCACAGGGACAGGGTATGGCTACACCTTC. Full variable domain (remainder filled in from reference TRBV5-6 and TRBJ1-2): DAGVTQSPTHLIKTRGQQVTLRCSPKSGHDTVSWYQQALGQGPQFIFQYYEEEERQRGNFPDRFSGHQFPNYSSELNVNALLLGDSALYLCASSTGTGYGYTFGSGTRLTVV.

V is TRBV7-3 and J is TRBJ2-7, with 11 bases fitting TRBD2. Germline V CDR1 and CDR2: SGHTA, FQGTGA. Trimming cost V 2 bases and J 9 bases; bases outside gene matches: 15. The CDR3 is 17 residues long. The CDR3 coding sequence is TGTGCCAGCAGCTTATGGGAAAGACTAGCGGGGTTTGGGGTGCAGTACTTC. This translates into CASSLWERLAGFGVQYF.

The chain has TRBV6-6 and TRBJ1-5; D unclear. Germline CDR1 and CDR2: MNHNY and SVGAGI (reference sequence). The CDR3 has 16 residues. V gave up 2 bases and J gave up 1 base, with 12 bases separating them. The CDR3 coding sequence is TGTGCCAGCAGTTACCCCAGAGGGTCGAGCAATCAGCCCCAGCATTTT. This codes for CASSYPRGSSNQPQHF.

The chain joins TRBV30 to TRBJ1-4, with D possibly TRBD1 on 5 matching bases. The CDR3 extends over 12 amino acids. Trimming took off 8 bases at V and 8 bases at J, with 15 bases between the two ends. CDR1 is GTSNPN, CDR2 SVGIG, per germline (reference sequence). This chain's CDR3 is CAQGGRGEKLFF. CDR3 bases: TGTGCCCAAGGAGGGCGGGGGGAAAAACTGTTTTTT.